These 18 T cell receptor beta chains came from one sample sequenced in a study of control samples from healthy donors and cancer patients. Some clones are missing from TCRdb's copy, which holds only in-frame ones; the method was immunoSEQ multiplex PCR. Of 90,000 to 150,000 clones in the sample, about nine tenths were seen once. The specimen sequenced was blood. These receptors were collected from a woman aged 18-35 years in good health.

The chain uses TRBV3-1 (or the pseudogene TRBV3-2) and TRBJ1-3, with D possibly TRBD1 on 5 matching bases. CDR3 length equals 16 residues. Germline CDR1 LGHDT, CDR2 YNNKEL (reference sequence). V gave up 4 bases and J gave up 3 bases, with 16 bases separating them. The CDR3, as DNA: TGTGCCAGCAGCCGAGGGGACGGGGTCGATGGAAACACCATATATTTT. Its translation: CASSRGDGVDGNTIYF.

This chain connects TRBV12-3 or TRBV12-4 to TRBJ1-1; D is unclear. The ends were cut back, 3 bases at V and 8 bases at J, with 13 bases in the middle. The CDR3 is made up of 13 amino acids. The CDR3 reads CASSFWRKGEAFF. CDR3 DNA: TGTGCCAGCAGTTTTTGGCGGAAAGGGGAAGCTTTCTTT.

V is TRBV6-5 and J is TRBJ1-5; D possibly corresponds to TRBD1 (5 bases). Trimming took 6 bases from V and 0 from J, leaving 9 bases between them. The CDR3 has 14 residues. The germline V gene has CDR1 MNHEY and CDR2 SVGAGI. CDR3 loop: CASSRGRSNQPQHF. The CDR3 DNA is TGTGCCAGCAGCCGGGGCCGTAGCAATCAGCCCCAGCATTTT.

This chain joins TRBV28 and TRBJ2-1; TRBD2 agrees at 7 bases. Looked up from germline, CDR1 is MDHEN and CDR2 is SYDVKM. The length of the CDR3 is 15 residues. The V gene end was trimmed by 7 bases and the J gene end by 8 bases; junction bases not matched to a gene: 14. This chain's CDR3 is CASTGRVRGGDEQFF. CDR3 DNA: TGTGCCAGCACTGGGAGGGTCAGAGGTGGGGATGAGCAGTTCTTC.

The chain employs TRBV6-5 and TRBJ2-7, with 7 bases matching TRBD1. The CDR3 contains 15 residues. Germline V lookup: CDR1 MNHEY, CDR2 SVGAGI. Trimming took 7 bases from V and 4 from J; bases not matched to a gene: 13. CDR3 coding DNA: TGTGCCAGCAAAGCCCGACAGGGACCAGGGTACGAGCAGTACTTC. Protein: CASKARQGPGYEQYF.

The rearrangement joins TRBV5-1 to TRBJ1-1; D gene ambiguous. The CDR3 is 11 residues long. Trimming shortened V by 0 bases and J by 6 bases, and 3 bases separated the two germline ends. The germline CDR1 and CDR2 sequences are SGHRS and YFSETQ. Here the CDR3 DNA reads TGCGCCAGCAGCTTGGGTCCTGAAGCTTTCTTT. Protein sequence: CASSLGPEAFF.

V gene TRBV10-3 combines with J gene TRBJ1-1; unclear D gene. V was clipped by 2 bases and J by 1 base, with 2 bases between them. The CDR3 has 12 residues. Germline CDR1 ENHRY, CDR2 SYGVKD. The CDR3 loop reads CAISERNTEAFF. The CDR3, as DNA: TGTGCCATCAGTGAGCGGAACACTGAAGCTTTCTTT.

J is TRBJ2-1 and V is TRBV7-9, with TRBD2 identical over 7 bases. The CDR3 consists of 15 residues. The germline CDR1 and CDR2 sequences are SEHNR and FQNEAQ (reference sequence). Trimming removed 8 bases from V and 6 bases from J; junction bases left unmatched: 13. Here the CDR3 DNA reads TGTGCCAGCGGGAAGGGGTCTAGCGGTATCAATGAGCAGTTCTTC. Amino acids: CASGKGSSGINEQFF.

The CDR3 DNA follows: TGTGCCAGCAGCAAGCTTGGGGGACGGACAGATCCCCGAGGGACCATATATTTT. Translating it yields CASSKLGGRTDPRGTIYF. The chain employs TRBV5-6 and TRBJ1-3; D possibly corresponds to TRBD1 (6 bases). Germline V lookup: CDR1 SGHDT, CDR2 YYEEEE. V gave up 4 bases and J gave up 10 bases, with 30 bases separating them. This CDR3 has 18 amino acids.

The chain employs TRBV28 and TRBJ2-1; TRBD1 matches 7 bases. Germline V CDR1 and CDR2: MDHEN, SYDVKM. CDR3 size: 14 residues. V was pared by 5 bases and J by 0 bases, with 1 base of the junction left unmatched. CDR3 protein: CASSPGGSYNEQFF. The DNA of the CDR3 is TGTGCCAGCAGTCCAGGGGGCTCCTACAATGAGCAGTTCTTC.

The rearrangement uses TRBV11-3 and TRBJ2-6; D uncertain. Per the germline V gene, CDR1 is SGHNT and CDR2 is YENEEA. The CDR3 runs to 13 residues. Deletions cut 1 base from V and 3 bases from J, with 1 base between. The CDR3 protein is CASSLGGANVLTF. CDR3 bases: TGTGCCAGCAGCTTAGGTGGGGCCAACGTCCTGACTTTC.

CDR3 bases: TGTGCCAGCAGCTCGCCTAGCGGGAACTACGAGCAGTACTTC. It codes for CASSSPSGNYEQYF. V usage is TRBV7-2 and J usage is TRBJ2-7; 9 bases align to TRBD2. The CDR3 totals 14 residues. CDR1 and CDR2 (germline): SGHTA, FQGNSA. V shed 4 bases, J shed 3 bases, and the junction held 4 bases outside the gene matches. Full variable domain (rest looked up from reference TRBV7-2 and TRBJ2-7): GAGVSQSPSNKVTEKGKDVELRCDPISGHTALYWYRQSLGQGLEFLIYFQGNSAPDKSGLPSDRFSAERTGGSVSTLTIQRTQQEDSAVYLCASSSPSGNYEQYFGPGTRLTVT.

The rearrangement uses TRBV20-1 and TRBJ1-6; TRBD1 might be the D (5 bases). The CDR3 is 11 amino acids. Looked up from germline, CDR1 is DFQATT and CDR2 is SNEGSKA (reference sequence). V lost 7 bases and J 6 bases, leaving 7 bases between the germline ends. CDR3 DNA sequence: TGCAGTGGGGGGGTTAATTCACCCCTCCACTTT. It is translated as CSGGVNSPLHF.

The chain carries TRBV3-1 (or the pseudogene TRBV3-2) and TRBJ1-1, with D perhaps TRBD1 (6 bases). The V and J ends lost 1 base and 7 bases respectively, with 19 bases between them. From germline, CDR1 is LGHDT and CDR2 YNNKEL (reference sequence). CDR3 length: 16 residues. The CDR3 reads CASSQGVPADRGEAFF. CDR3 nucleotide sequence: TGTGCCAGCAGCCAAGGGGTACCGGCGGACAGAGGTGAAGCTTTCTTT.

This clone was counted a single time. The chain combines TRBV7-3 with TRBJ1-1; D is perhaps TRBD1 (5 bases). The CDR3 is made up of 15 amino acids. V lost 4 bases to trimming and J lost 2 bases, with 14 bases between them. Germline CDR1 SGHTA, CDR2 FQGTGA. The CDR3 is CASSSGPGRNTEAFF. The CDR3 bases are TGTGCCAGCAGCTCAGGTCCAGGGAGAAACACTGAAGCTTTCTTT.

This sequence joins TRBV20-1 and TRBJ1-2, with D unresolved. V was cut by 1 base and J by 7 bases, with 7 bases left in between. This CDR3 spans 11 amino acids. CDR1 DFQATT and CDR2 SNEGSKA come from the germline V gene (reference sequence). The chain's CDR3 is CSARVGSGYTF. The CDR3 nucleotides are TGCAGTGCTAGAGTGGGTAGTGGCTACACCTTC.

V usage is TRBV19 and J usage is TRBJ1-4; TRBD1 matches 10 bases. The CDR3 runs 15 residues. The ends lost 11 bases at V and 0 bases at J; junction bases unmatched: 6. Germline V gives CDR1 LNHDA, CDR2 SQIVND (reference sequence). CDR3 amino acids: CALPGTGATNEKLFF. In DNA, the CDR3 is TGTGCCCTACCCGGGACAGGGGCAACTAATGAAAAACTGTTTTTT. The variable domain in full, with the rest retrieved from reference TRBV19 and TRBJ1-4, is DGGITQSPKYLFRKEGQNVTLSCEQNLNHDAMYWYRQDPGQGLRLIYYSQIVNDFQKGDIAEGYSVSREKKESFPLTVTSAQKNPTAFYLCALPGTGATNEKLFFGSGTQLSVL.

V and J are TRBV21-1 and TRBJ2-1; no check of the table's D call, TRBD2, against the DNA was made. TRBV21-1 is noted as a pseudogene. This CDR3 is built from 17 residues. CDR3 sequence: CASSKVAGKGSYNEQFF. Written as DNA, the CDR3 is TGTGCCAGCAGCAAAGTTGCGGGAAAGGGCTCCTACAATGAGCAGTTCTTC.